A selection of T cell receptor beta chains follows, all from one sample in a study of human T cells and chemical hapten exposure. TCRdb recomputed calls from the RACE reads with MiXCR, one row per CDR3 protein. The sample comprises some 350,000 distinct CDR3 sequences, 6% to 7% of which are singletons, and around 6.1% rests with the top ten. Here the sequenced sample was whole blood, taken in connection with sensitization to the hapten diphenylcyclopropenone (DPC). These receptors were obtained from a woman aged 18-30 years with alopecia areata. Some clones in this sample may be carry-over from other donors' samples. Each CDR3 is given with its conserved first and last residue. Fields, in order: D gene, J gene, clone size, V gene, CDR3 protein, CDR3 DNA. A D gene is named only where the DNA matches it firmly. Clone size is stated in some rows and not others, as once, few, many or a class when expanded.

>NA|TRBJ1-5|many|TRBV24-1
CATSDPRASGPTQHF
TGTGCCACCAGTGATCCCAGGGCTAGCGGACCGACCCAGCATTTT
>NA|TRBJ1-1|many|TRBV2
CASSLQGEDTEAFF
TGTGCCAGCAGTCTACAGGGTGAGGACACTGAAGCTTTCTTT
>NA|TRBJ2-7|few|TRBV4-2
CASSQAGLRGPYEQYF
TGTGCCAGCAGCCAAGCCGGCCTCAGGGGCCCCTACGAGCAGTACTTC
>TRBD1|TRBJ2-1|NA|TRBV5-4
CASSWGQYSYNEQFF
TGTGCCAGCAGCTGGGGACAGTACTCCTACAATGAGCAGTTCTTC
>TRBD1|TRBJ1-2|many|TRBV29-1
CSVFGGEPTGNYGYTF
TGCAGCGTTTTCGGCGGTGAGCCGACAGGGAACTATGGCTACACCTTC
>NA|TRBJ1-2|many|TRBV21-1
CARSEGALSNGYTF
TGTGCCAGGAGCGAGGGGGCGCTTAGTAATGGCTACACCTTC
>TRBD2|TRBJ2-2|many|TRBV5-4
CASIHRGSGGTNTGELFF
TGTGCCAGCATCCATAGGGGTAGCGGGGGCACGAACACCGGGGAGCTGTTTTTT
>TRBD2|TRBJ2-1|few|TRBV20-1
CSASQELGLLAYNEQFF
TGCAGTGCTAGTCAAGAGCTGGGACTACTAGCCTACAATGAGCAGTTCTTC
>NA|TRBJ1-2|few|TRBV6-2/TRBV6-3
CASSPDGYGYTF
TGTGCCAGCAGTCCGGACGGCTATGGCTACACCTTC
>TRBD1|TRBJ1-1|many|TRBV20-1
CSAPRTGAFLNTEAFF
TGCAGTGCACCCAGGACAGGGGCATTTTTGAACACTGAAGCTTTCTTT
>NA|TRBJ2-4|many|TRBV5-6
CASSLYDENIQYF
TGTGCCAGCAGCTTGTATGATGAAAACATTCAGTACTTC
>TRBD2|TRBJ2-1|few|TRBV11-2
CASSSVAGTTYNEQFF
TGTGCCAGCAGTAGCGTAGCGGGGACGACCTACAATGAGCAGTTCTTC
>TRBD1|TRBJ2-7|NA|TRBV27
CASSLTGTEYEQYF
TGTGCCAGCAGTCTTACGGGGACAGAATACGAGCAGTACTTC